These 7 T cell receptor beta chains were all obtained from the same sample, sequenced in a study of blood T cell repertoires in COVID-19. Assay: immunoSEQ multiplex PCR; the TCRdb copy retains only in-frame clones and omits some. Of approximately 250,000 clones listed, more than 85% were seen once; the top ten hold approximately 2.9%. What was sequenced was PBMCs or T cells enriched from blood (not recorded which). The receptors come from a man aged 40-49 years who had been exposed to COVID-19.

The chain couples TRBV7-8 to TRBJ1-5, with D perhaps matching TRBD1 (6 bases). V was clipped by 1 base and J by 0 bases, with 13 bases between them. The CDR3 contains 17 residues. CDR1 and CDR2 from the germline V gene are SGHVS and FQNEAQ. This CDR3 reads CASSLGTGLLSNQPQHF. The CDR3 coding sequence is TGTGCCAGCAGCTTAGGAACAGGGCTACTTAGCAATCAGCCCCAGCATTTT. Looking up the rest from reference TRBV7-8 and TRBJ1-5 gives the full variable domain: GAGVSQSPRYKVAKRGQDVALRCDPISGHVSLFWYQQALGQGPEFLTYFQNEAQLDKSGLPSDRFFAERPEGSVSTLKIQRTQQEDSAVYLCASSLGTGLLSNQPQHFGDGTRLSIL.

The chain combines TRBV3-1 (or the pseudogene TRBV3-2) with TRBJ2-7; 8 nucleotides match TRBD1. This CDR3 is built from 16 residues. CDR1 LGHDT and CDR2 YNNKEL come from the germline V gene (reference sequence). With 2 bases clipped from V and 2 bases from J, the junction kept 8 bases outside the gene matches. CDR3 protein: CASSQPDRELPYEQYF. For the CDR3, the DNA is TGTGCCAGCAGCCAACCGGACAGGGAACTCCCCTACGAGCAGTACTTC.

This clone has just one count. The CDR3 nucleotides are TGTGCCAGCAGCTTTAGCGGGAGAGACTACAATGAGCAGTTCTTC. This translates into CASSFSGRDYNEQFF. The rearrangement uses TRBV5-6 and TRBJ2-1; 9 positions agree with TRBD2. The trim removed 2 bases at V and 3 bases at J, leaving 3 bases unmatched. Germline assignment: CDR1 SGHDT and CDR2 YYEEEE. The CDR3 is made up of 15 amino acids.

The chain combines TRBV28 with TRBJ1-3; TRBD1 agrees at 7 bases. CDR1 and CDR2 from the germline V gene are MDHEN and SYDVKM. V lost 10 bases and J lost 4; bases outside the gene matches: 4. This CDR3 is 12 amino acids long. The CDR3 bases are TGTGCCACAGGGACAGCCGGAAACACCATATATTTT. Its translation: CATGTAGNTIYF.

The chain combines TRBV28 with TRBJ2-7; possible D gene TRBD1, 6 bases. Germline V gives CDR1 MDHEN, CDR2 SYDVKM. The CDR3 loop spans 16 amino acids. Trimming stripped 5 bases from V and 3 bases from J, with 20 bases between. This CDR3 reads CASSSTGTSLIYEQYF. The CDR3 DNA follows: TGTGCCAGCAGTAGTACCGGGACATCACTAATCTACGAGCAGTACTTC.

The chain recombines TRBV27 with TRBJ2-7; a possible D gene is TRBD1 (5 bases). This CDR3 is 14 amino acids long. CDR1 is MNHEY, CDR2 SMNVEV, per germline (reference sequence). The V end was cut by 2 bases, the J end by 7 bases, with 15 bases between. The CDR3 loop is CASSLGAGMDEQYF. The DNA for the CDR3 is TGTGCCAGCAGTTTAGGTGCAGGGATGGATGAGCAGTACTTC.

The rearrangement links TRBV3-1 (or the pseudogene TRBV3-2) to TRBJ1-2; a weak D match, TRBD1 (5 bases). CDR3 length: 17 amino acids. Germline V gene data show CDR1 as LGHDT and CDR2 as YNNKEL (reference sequence). V shed 0 bases and J shed 4 bases, with 18 bases lying between them. The CDR3 sequence: CASSQDRDFTPTYGYTF. The CDR3 bases are TGTGCCAGCAGCCAAGATCGGGACTTCACACCCACCTATGGCTACACCTTC.